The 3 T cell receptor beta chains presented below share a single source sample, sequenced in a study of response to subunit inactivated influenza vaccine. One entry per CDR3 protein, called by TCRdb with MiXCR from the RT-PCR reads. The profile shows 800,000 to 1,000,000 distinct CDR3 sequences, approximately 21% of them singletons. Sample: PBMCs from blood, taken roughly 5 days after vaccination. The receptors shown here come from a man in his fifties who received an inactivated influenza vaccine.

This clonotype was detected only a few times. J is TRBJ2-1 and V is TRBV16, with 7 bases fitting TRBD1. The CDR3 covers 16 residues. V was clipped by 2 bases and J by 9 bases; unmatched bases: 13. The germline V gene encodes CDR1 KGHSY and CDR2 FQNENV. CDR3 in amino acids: CASSQTGTVGASEQFF. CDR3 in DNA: TGTGCCAGCAGCCAAACCGGGACAGTGGGGGCTAGTGAGCAGTTCTTC.

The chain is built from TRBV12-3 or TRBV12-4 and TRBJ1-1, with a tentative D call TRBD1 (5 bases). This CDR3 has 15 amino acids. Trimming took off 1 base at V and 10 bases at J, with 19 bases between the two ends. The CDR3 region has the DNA TGTGCCAGCAGTTTAGTTGGGGGGAAGGGATTTGGAGCTTTCTTT. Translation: CASSLVGGKGFGAFF.

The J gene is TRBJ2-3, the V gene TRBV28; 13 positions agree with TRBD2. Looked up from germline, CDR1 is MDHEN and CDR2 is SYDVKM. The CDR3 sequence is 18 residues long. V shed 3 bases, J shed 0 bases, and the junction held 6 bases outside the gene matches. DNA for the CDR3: TGTGCCAGCAGTTTCGGGACTAGCGGGGTTACTAGCACAGATACGCAGTATTTT. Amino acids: CASSFGTSGVTSTDTQYF.